The present T cell receptor beta chain was sequenced within a study of control samples from healthy donors and cancer patients. Sequencing used immunoSEQ multiplex PCR; TCRdb keeps in-frame clones, though not all of them. The sample lists 150,000 to 200,000 clones, roughly 91% occurring once. The CDR3 has 13 residues. V lost 3 bases to trimming and J lost 2 bases; unmatched junction nucleotides: 3. The germline V gene encodes CDR1 SQVTM and CDR2 ANQGSEA. This rearrangement joins TRBV29-1 to TRBJ2-7; 8 nucleotides align to TRBD1. Sequenced material: blood. The receptor was isolated from a man aged 18 to 29 in good health. Here the CDR3 reads CSVEGQVPYEQYF. The CDR3 DNA reads as TGCAGCGTTGAGGGACAGGTACCCTACGAGCAGTACTTC.